A selection of T cell receptor beta chains follows, all from one sample in a study of blood T cell repertoires in COVID-19. The table came from immunoSEQ multiplex PCR; TCRdb's copy has only in-frame clones and leaves some out. The table lists approximately 150,000 clones, approximately 84% of them singletons. The sample comprised PBMCs or T cells enriched from blood (not recorded which). These receptors came from a man aged 50 to 59 in a cohort exposed to, infected with or recovered from COVID-19 (not recorded which). CDR3s include the opening cysteine and the closing phenylalanine or tryptophan. A D gene is named only where the DNA matches it firmly. Rows give clone size only sometimes, using once, few, many, or a class for an expanded clone.

>TRBD2|TRBV6-4|TRBJ2-7|-
CASSIAGRTYERYF
TGTGCCAGCAGTATAGCGGGACGAACCTACGAGCGGTACTTC
>TRBD2|TRBV4-3|TRBJ2-3|-
CASSQETSVSTDTQYF
TGCGCCAGCAGCCAAGAGACTAGCGTAAGCACAGATACGCAGTATTTT
>-|TRBV19|TRBJ2-6|few
CASNPEAGAASGANVLTF
TGTGCCAGTAACCCCGAGGCCGGCGCGGCCTCTGGGGCCAACGTCCTGACTTTC
>TRBD2|TRBV28|TRBJ2-1|-
CATTSTSGNNEQFF
TGTGCCACCACTTCGACTAGCGGGAACAATGAGCAGTTCTTC
>TRBD1|TRBV5-1|TRBJ1-5|-
CASSYTRSGGVQPQHF
TGCGCCAGCAGCTATACCCGTTCAGGGGGCGTTCAGCCCCAGCATTTT
>TRBD1|TRBV28|TRBJ2-5|-
CASTPLIGIRDRVWETQYF
TGTGCCAGCACCCCTTTGATCGGGATTCGGGACAGGGTATGGGAGACCCAGTACTTC
>TRBD2|TRBV9|TRBJ2-3|-
CASSENSGTSGNPSTDTQYF
TGTGCCAGCAGCGAGAACTCCGGGACTAGTGGGAACCCTAGCACAGATACGCAGTATTTT
>-|TRBV6-2/TRBV6-3|TRBJ1-5|-
CASSYTRVLGSLNQPQHF
TGTGCCAGCAGTTACACACGCGTTTTAGGGAGTCTCAATCAGCCCCAGCATTTT
>TRBD1|TRBV6-5|TRBJ1-1|-
CASKRTGVNTEAFF
TGTGCCAGCAAGCGGACAGGAGTGAACACTGAAGCTTTCTTT
>-|TRBV7-9|TRBJ1-6|many
CASSSPGLHSPLHF
TGTGCCAGCAGCTCCCCGGGACTCCATTCACCCCTCCACTTT
>TRBD2|TRBV5-4|TRBJ2-7|-
CASSLFRGLAGGSSYEQYF
TGTGCCAGCAGCTTGTTTCGGGGACTAGCGGGAGGGAGCTCCTACGAGCAGTACTTC
>-|TRBV18|TRBJ2-7|few
CASSPTEGAYEQYF
TGTGCCAGCTCACCGACGGAAGGGGCCTACGAGCAGTACTTC
>-|TRBV11-2|TRBJ2-7|-
CASSSKDLGGMPSYEQYF
TGTGCCAGCAGCTCAAAAGATCTTGGCGGGATGCCCTCCTACGAGCAGTACTTC
>TRBD1|TRBV18|TRBJ1-2|-
CASSPSRGNYGYTF
TGTGCCAGCTCACCAAGCAGGGGGAACTATGGCTACACCTTC
>-|TRBV7-2|TRBJ2-5|-
CASSLGSGWTQETQYF
TGTGCCAGCAGCTTGGGTAGCGGCTGGACTCAAGAGACCCAGTACTTC
>-|TRBV21-1|TRBJ2-5|-
CASSTLHPYQETQYF
TGTGCCAGCAGCACACTACACCCGTACCAAGAGACCCAGTACTTC
>-|TRBV12-3/TRBV12-4|TRBJ2-2|few
CASSPTGVGELFF
TGTGCCAGCAGCCCAACGGGGGTCGGGGAGCTGTTTTTT
>TRBD1|TRBV30|TRBJ1-1|-
CAWKWTGENTEAFF
TGTGCCTGGAAATGGACAGGGGAGAACACTGAAGCTTTCTTT
>-|TRBV28|TRBJ2-7|-
CASSLPTHSYEQYF
TGTGCCAGCAGTTTACCGACTCATTCCTACGAGCAGTACTTC
>-|TRBV6-4|TRBJ1-6|many
CASRGGGSYNSPLHF
TGTGCCAGCAGAGGGGGGGGTTCCTATAATTCACCCCTCCACTTT
>TRBD1|TRBV10-3|TRBJ2-5|once
CAISKGAQETQYF
TGTGCCATCAGTAAGGGGGCCCAAGAGACCCAGTACTTC
>TRBD1|TRBV10-3|TRBJ2-5|once
CAISEVQGEVETQYF
TGTGCCATCAGTGAGGTACAGGGGGAAGTAGAGACCCAGTACTTC
>-|TRBV15|TRBJ2-7|-
CATSRAQGHEQYF
TGTGCCACCAGCAGAGCCCAGGGCCACGAGCAGTACTTC
>-|TRBV9|TRBJ1-1|-
CASSVDSLKRTEAFF
TGTGCCAGCAGCGTCGACAGCCTGAAAAGGACTGAAGCTTTCTTT
>-|TRBV2|TRBJ1-1|-
CASSQQGDGTEAFF
TGTGCCAGCAGTCAACAGGGTGACGGCACTGAAGCTTTCTTT
>TRBD1|TRBV12-3/TRBV12-4|TRBJ1-2|-
CASSEQGVYGYTF
TGTGCCAGCAGCGAGCAGGGGGTCTATGGCTACACCTTC
>-|TRBV27|TRBJ2-3|-
CASTSTDTQYF
TGTGCCAGCACAAGCACAGATACGCAGTATTTT
>-|TRBV18|TRBJ2-7|-
CASSSEYEQYF
TGTGCCAGCTCCTCGGAGTACGAGCAGTACTTC
>-|TRBV30|TRBJ1-6|-
CAWNEGGSSPLHF
TGTGCCTGGAATGAGGGCGGAAGTTCACCCCTCCACTTT
>TRBD1|TRBV24-1|TRBJ2-5|-
CATSGDSQETQYF
TGTGCCACCAGCGGGGACAGTCAAGAGACCCAGTACTTC
>TRBD2|TRBV5-1|TRBJ2-2|-
CASSLAGGAVLGELFF
TGCGCCAGCAGCTTGGCCGGGGGGGCCGTTTTAGGGGAGCTGTTTTTT
>-|TRBV5-1|TRBJ2-4|-
CASSLGGTKNIQYF
TGCGCCAGCAGCTTGGGAGGCACCAAAAACATTCAGTACTTC
>-|TRBV3-1/TRBV3-2|TRBJ2-7|-
CASSQGPVGGVTYEQYF
TGTGCCAGCAGCCAAGGACCCGTCGGGGGTGTGACCTACGAGCAGTACTTC